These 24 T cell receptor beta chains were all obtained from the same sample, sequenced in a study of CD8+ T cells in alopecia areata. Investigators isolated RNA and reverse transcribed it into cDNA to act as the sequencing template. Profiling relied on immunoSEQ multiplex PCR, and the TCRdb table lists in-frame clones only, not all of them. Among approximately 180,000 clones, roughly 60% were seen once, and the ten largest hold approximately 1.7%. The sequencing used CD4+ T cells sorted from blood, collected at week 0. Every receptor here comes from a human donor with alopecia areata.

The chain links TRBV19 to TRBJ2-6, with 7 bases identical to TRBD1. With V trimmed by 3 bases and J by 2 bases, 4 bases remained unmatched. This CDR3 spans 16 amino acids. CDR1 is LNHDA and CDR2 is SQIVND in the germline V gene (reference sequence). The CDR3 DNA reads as TGTGCCAGTAGTATCTTGACAGGGACTGGGGCCAACGTCCTGACTTTC. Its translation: CASSILTGTGANVLTF.

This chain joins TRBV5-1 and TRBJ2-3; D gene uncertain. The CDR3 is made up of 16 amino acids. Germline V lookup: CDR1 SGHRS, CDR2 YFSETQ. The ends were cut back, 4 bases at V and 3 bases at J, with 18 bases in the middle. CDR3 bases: TGCGCCAGCAGCCAGAACACAGCGCCTGGGACAGATACGCAGTATTTT. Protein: CASSQNTAPGTDTQYF. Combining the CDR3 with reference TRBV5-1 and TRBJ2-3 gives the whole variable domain KAGVTQTPRYLIKTRGQQVTLSCSPISGHRSVSWYQQTPGQGLQFLFEYFSETQRNKGNFPGRFSGRQFSNSRSEMNVSTLELGDSALYLCASSQNTAPGTDTQYFGPGTRLTVL.

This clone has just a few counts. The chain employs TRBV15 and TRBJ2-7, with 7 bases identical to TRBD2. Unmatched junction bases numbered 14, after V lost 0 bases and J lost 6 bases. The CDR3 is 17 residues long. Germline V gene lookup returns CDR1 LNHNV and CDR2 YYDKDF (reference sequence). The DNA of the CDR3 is TGTGCCACCAGCAGAGAAGTTACTGGGGGGGAAAGAGGCGAGCAGTACTTC. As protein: CATSREVTGGERGEQYF.

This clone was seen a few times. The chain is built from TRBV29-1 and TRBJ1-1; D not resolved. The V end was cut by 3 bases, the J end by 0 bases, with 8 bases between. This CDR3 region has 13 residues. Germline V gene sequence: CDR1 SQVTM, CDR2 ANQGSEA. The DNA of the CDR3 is TGCAGCGTTGACCCGGGTTTGAACACTGAAGCTTTCTTT. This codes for CSVDPGLNTEAFF.

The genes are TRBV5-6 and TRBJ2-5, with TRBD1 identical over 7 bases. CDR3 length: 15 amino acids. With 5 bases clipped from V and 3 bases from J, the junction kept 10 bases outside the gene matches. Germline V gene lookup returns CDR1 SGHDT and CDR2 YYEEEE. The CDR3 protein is CASSLPGQGEETQYF. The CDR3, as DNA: TGTGCCAGCAGTTTACCCGGGCAGGGGGAAGAGACCCAGTACTTC.

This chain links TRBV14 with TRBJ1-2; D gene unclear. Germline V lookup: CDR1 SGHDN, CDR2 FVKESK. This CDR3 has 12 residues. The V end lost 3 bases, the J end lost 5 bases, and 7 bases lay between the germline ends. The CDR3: CASSHGLYGYTF. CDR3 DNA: TGTGCCAGCAGCCATGGGCTATATGGCTACACCTTC.

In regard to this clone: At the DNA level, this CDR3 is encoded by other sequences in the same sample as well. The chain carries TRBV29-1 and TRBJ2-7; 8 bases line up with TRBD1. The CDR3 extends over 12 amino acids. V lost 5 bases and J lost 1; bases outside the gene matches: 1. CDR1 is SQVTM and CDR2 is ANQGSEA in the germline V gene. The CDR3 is CSVRTGSYEQYF. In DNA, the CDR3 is TGCAGCGTTCGGACAGGGTCCTACGAGCAGTACTTC.

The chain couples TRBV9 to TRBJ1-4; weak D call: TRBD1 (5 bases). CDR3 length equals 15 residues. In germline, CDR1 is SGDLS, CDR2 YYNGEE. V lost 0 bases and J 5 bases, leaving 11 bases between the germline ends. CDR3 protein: CASSVAGGYNEKLFF. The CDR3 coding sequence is TGTGCCAGCAGCGTAGCCGGGGGATACAATGAAAAACTGTTTTTT.

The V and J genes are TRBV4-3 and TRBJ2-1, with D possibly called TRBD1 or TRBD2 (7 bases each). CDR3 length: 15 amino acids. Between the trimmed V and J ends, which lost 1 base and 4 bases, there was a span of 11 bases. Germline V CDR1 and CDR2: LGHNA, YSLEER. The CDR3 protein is CASSQGGGQYNEQFF. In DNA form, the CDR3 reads TGCGCCAGCAGCCAAGGGGGGGGACAGTACAATGAGCAGTTCTTC.

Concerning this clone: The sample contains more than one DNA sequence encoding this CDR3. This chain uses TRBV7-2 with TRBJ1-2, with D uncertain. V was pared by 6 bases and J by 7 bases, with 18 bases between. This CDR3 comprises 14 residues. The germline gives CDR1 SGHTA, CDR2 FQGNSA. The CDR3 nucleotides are TGTGCCAGCAGTTCCTCGGGTGGAGGACTTGGCTACACCTTC. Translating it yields CASSSSGGGLGYTF.

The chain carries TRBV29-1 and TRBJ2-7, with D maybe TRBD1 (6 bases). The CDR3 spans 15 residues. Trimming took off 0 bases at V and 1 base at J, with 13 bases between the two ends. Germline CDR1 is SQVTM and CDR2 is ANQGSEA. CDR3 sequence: CSVEEGTGRSYEQYF. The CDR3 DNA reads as TGCAGCGTTGAAGAAGGAACAGGGCGTTCCTACGAGCAGTACTTC.

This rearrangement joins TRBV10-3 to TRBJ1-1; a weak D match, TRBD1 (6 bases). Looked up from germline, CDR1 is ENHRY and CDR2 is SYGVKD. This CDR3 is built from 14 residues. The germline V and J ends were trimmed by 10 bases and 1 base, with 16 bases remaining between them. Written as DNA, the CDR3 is TGTGCCACAAAATTATACAGGGAGAACACTGAAGCTTTCTTT. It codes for CATKLYRENTEAFF.

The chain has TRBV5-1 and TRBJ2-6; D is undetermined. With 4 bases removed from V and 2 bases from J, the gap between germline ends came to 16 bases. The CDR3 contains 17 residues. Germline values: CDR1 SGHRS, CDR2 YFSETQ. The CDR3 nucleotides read TGCGCCAGCAGCCCCTTCCCGACGGGCGCTGGGGCCAACGTCCTGACTTTC. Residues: CASSPFPTGAGANVLTF.

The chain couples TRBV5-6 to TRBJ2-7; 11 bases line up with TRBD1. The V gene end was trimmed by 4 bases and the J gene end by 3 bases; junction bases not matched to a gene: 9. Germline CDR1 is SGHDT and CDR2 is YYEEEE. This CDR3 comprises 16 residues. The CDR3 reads CASSTLGQGANYEQYF. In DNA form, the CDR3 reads TGTGCCAGCAGCACCCTCGGACAGGGGGCAAACTACGAGCAGTACTTC.

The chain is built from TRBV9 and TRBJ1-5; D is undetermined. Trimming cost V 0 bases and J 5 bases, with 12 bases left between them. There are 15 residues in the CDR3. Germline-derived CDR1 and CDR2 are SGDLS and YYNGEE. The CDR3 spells CASSVGADQDQPQHF. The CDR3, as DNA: TGTGCCAGCAGCGTAGGGGCAGACCAAGATCAGCCCCAGCATTTT.

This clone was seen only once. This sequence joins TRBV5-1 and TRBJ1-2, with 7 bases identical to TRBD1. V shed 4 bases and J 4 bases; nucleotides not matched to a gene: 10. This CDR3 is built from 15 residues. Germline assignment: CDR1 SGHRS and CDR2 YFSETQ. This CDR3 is CASSLGQVGTYGYTF. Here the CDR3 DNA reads TGCGCCAGCAGCCTAGGACAGGTTGGGACCTATGGCTACACCTTC.

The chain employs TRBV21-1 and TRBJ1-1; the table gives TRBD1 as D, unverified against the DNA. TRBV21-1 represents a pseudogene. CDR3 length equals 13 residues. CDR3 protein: CASSKRGWSEAFF. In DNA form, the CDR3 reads TGTGCCAGCAGCAAAAGGGGTTGGTCTGAAGCTTTCTTT.

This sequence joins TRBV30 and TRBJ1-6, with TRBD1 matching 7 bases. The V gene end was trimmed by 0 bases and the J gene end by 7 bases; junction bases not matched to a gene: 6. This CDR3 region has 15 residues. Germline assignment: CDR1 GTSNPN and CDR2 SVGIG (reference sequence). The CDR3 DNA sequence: TGTGCCTGGAGTGTACTACAGGGGATCAATTCACCCCTCCACTTT. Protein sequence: CAWSVLQGINSPLHF.

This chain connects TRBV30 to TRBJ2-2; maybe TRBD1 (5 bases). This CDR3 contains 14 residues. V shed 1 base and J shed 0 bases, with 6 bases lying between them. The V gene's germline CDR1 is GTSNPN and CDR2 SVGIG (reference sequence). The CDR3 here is CAWSAGTNTGELFF. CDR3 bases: TGTGCCTGGAGTGCAGGGACGAACACCGGGGAGCTGTTTTTT.

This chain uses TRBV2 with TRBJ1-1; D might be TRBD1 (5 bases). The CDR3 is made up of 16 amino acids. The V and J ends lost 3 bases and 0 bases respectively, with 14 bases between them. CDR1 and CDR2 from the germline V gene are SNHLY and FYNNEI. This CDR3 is CASSEYRSLMNTEAFF. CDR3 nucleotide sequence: TGTGCCAGCAGTGAGTACAGGAGCTTAATGAACACTGAAGCTTTCTTT. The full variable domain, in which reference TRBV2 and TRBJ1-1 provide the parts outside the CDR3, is EPEVTQTPSHQVTQMGQEVILRCVPISNHLYFYWYRQILGQKVEFLVSFYNNEISEKSEIFDDQFSVERPDGSNFTLKIRSTKLEDSAMYFCASSEYRSLMNTEAFFGQGTRLTVV.

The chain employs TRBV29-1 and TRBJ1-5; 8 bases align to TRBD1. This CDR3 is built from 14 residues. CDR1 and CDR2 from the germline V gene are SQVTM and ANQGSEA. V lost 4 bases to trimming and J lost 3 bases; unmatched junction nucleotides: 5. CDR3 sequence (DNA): TGCAGCGTTGCCCTGCAGGGGGCCAATCAGCCCCAGCATTTT. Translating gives CSVALQGANQPQHF.

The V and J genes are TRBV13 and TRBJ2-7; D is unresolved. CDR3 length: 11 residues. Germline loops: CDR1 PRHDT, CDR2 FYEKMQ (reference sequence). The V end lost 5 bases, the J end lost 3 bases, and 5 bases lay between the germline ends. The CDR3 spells CASSRLYEQYF. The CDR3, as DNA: TGTGCCAGCAGCCGTCTCTACGAGCAGTACTTC.

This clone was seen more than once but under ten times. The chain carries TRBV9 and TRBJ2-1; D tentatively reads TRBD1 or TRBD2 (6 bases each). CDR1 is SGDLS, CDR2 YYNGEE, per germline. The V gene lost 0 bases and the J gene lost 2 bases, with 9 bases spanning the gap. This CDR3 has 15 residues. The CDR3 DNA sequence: TGTGCCAGCAGCGTAGAGGGGGAGGCCTACAATGAGCAGTTCTTC. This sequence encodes CASSVEGEAYNEQFF.

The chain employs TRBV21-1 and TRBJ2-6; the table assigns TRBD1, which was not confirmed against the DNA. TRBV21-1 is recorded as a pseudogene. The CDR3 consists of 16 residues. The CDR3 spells CASSKGQIPGANVLTF. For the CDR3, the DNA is TGTGCCAGCAGCAAAGGACAGATTCCGGGGGCCAACGTCCTGACTTTC.